One T cell receptor beta chain is described in this entry. Its antigen remains unidentified. This record comes from a study of siplizumab effects on memory and regulatory T cells. Study-level points and caveats: An assignable naive or memory phenotype was lacking in roughly 80-96% of proliferating CD4+ or CD8+ clones. Apparently key alloresponse contributors, naive T cells also seemed more diverse than memory cells.

Looked up from germline, CDR1 is ENHRY and CDR2 is SYGVKD. The CDR3 length is 13 residues. Unmatched junction bases numbered 5, after V lost 4 bases and J lost 6 bases. Per-sample assaying covered 10^5 or so TCR templates. TCRdb's table, derived via immunoSEQ multiplex PCR, lists solely in-frame clones and lacks some. The sample has roughly 50,000 clones; roughly 97% are singletons. This rearrangement joins TRBV10-3 to TRBJ2-7; 8 bases fit TRBD2. This receptor was identified in a human donor in good health. Sequenced input: naive CD4+ T cells sorted from blood. CDR3 sequence (DNA): TGTGCCATCAGTGGAGTTAGCGGGACCGAGCAGTACTTC. It yields the protein CAISGVSGTEQYF.